This is a list of T cell receptor beta chains from one sample in a study of technical replicates of blood from a few donors. Clones were sequenced by immunoSEQ multiplex PCR, and TCRdb holds only the in-frame ones, with some missing. The sample contains approximately 75,000 clones, about 97% of which appear only once. The sequenced material came from T cells isolated from PBMCs. Receptors were obtained from a human donor in good health. The CDR3 runs from the conserved cysteine through the conserved F or W. The order of the fields is CDR3 protein, CDR3 DNA, J gene, D gene, clone size, V gene. The D gene is left open where the match is weak. Size is omitted from some rows. Given values are once, few, many or a class for expanded clones.

CDR3: CASSPSHTTRPGTDTQYF
DNA: TGCGCCAGCAGCCCTTCCCACACTACACGGCCCGGCACAGATACGCAGTATTTT
J: TRBJ2-3
D: NA
size: NA
V: TRBV5-1

CDR3: CASSEDRTGINTIYF
DNA: TGCGCCAGCAGTGAGGACAGGACAGGGATAAACACCATATATTTT
J: TRBJ1-3
D: TRBD1
size: NA
V: TRBV10-1

CDR3: CASSRRLAGDPDTQYF
DNA: TGCGCCAGCAGCCGTCGACTAGCGGGGGATCCAGATACGCAGTATTTT
J: TRBJ2-3
D: TRBD2
size: NA
V: TRBV5-1

CDR3: CASSFDFAGLAKNIQYF
DNA: TGTGCCAGCAGTTTTGATTTTGCAGGACTAGCCAAAAACATTCAGTACTTC
J: TRBJ2-4
D: NA
size: NA
V: TRBV28

CDR3: CASSIGGSYGGLAGNEQYF
DNA: TGTGCCAGCAGTATAGGGGGGTCATACGGGGGACTAGCGGGAAACGAGCAGTACTTC
J: TRBJ2-7
D: TRBD2
size: NA
V: TRBV9

CDR3: CASSLGPEGALLTDTQYF
DNA: TGTGCCAGCAGCTTGGGTCCGGAGGGAGCCCTCCTCACAGATACGCAGTATTTT
J: TRBJ2-3
D: NA
size: NA
V: TRBV5-6

CDR3: CASSVGLWTGVTPTKGETQYF
DNA: TGTGCCAGCAGCGTAGGACTATGGACGGGAGTGACCCCCACTAAGGGAGAGACCCAGTACTTC
J: TRBJ2-5
D: NA
size: NA
V: TRBV9

CDR3: CASSDRQGNGYTF
DNA: TGTGCCAGCAGTGATCGGCAGGGGAATGGCTACACCTTC
J: TRBJ1-2
D: NA
size: NA
V: TRBV2

CDR3: CASSSRLAGGGEQFF
DNA: TGTGCCAGCAGCTCCCGACTAGCGGGAGGGGGTGAGCAGTTCTTC
J: TRBJ2-1
D: TRBD2
size: NA
V: TRBV7-9

CDR3: CASSTTGDTEAFF
DNA: TGTGCCAGTAGTACGACAGGGGACACTGAAGCTTTCTTT
J: TRBJ1-1
D: TRBD1
size: few
V: TRBV19

CDR3: CASSQDWLGGRNEQYF
DNA: TGCGCCAGCAGCCAAGATTGGTTGGGCGGGAGGAACGAGCAGTACTTC
J: TRBJ2-7
D: TRBD2
size: NA
V: TRBV4-1

CDR3: CATSRQGSSYEQYF
DNA: TGTGCCACCAGCAGACAGGGTAGCTCCTACGAGCAGTACTTC
J: TRBJ2-7
D: NA
size: NA
V: TRBV15

CDR3: CASYAIGTEAFF
DNA: TGTGCCAGCTATGCGATTGGCACTGAAGCTTTCTTT
J: TRBJ1-1
D: NA
size: once
V: TRBV27

CDR3: CASSQVSGANVLTF
DNA: TGTGCCAGCAGCCAAGTCTCCGGGGCCAACGTCCTGACTTTC
J: TRBJ2-6
D: NA
size: NA
V: TRBV14

CDR3: CAWRGLVGALEQFF
DNA: TGTGCCTGGAGAGGACTAGTGGGGGCCCTTGAGCAGTTCTTC
J: TRBJ2-1
D: NA
size: NA
V: TRBV30

CDR3: CASSSNRVHGYTF
DNA: TGTGCCAGCAGCTCTAACAGGGTACATGGCTACACCTTC
J: TRBJ1-2
D: NA
size: NA
V: TRBV9

CDR3: CASSQVGTGREKLFF
DNA: TGCGCCAGCAGCCAAGTGGGGACAGGGCGGGAAAAACTGTTTTTT
J: TRBJ1-4
D: TRBD1
size: NA
V: TRBV4-1

CDR3: CASSDAGGGGYGYTF
DNA: TGTGCCAGCAGTGATGCCGGGGGTGGGGGCTATGGCTACACCTTC
J: TRBJ1-2
D: NA
size: NA
V: TRBV6-1

CDR3: CASSLGSPYEQYF
DNA: TGTGCCAGCAGTTTGGGGAGCCCCTACGAGCAGTACTTC
J: TRBJ2-7
D: NA
size: NA
V: TRBV27

CDR3: CASSRAHEQYF
DNA: TGTGCCAGCAGCAGGGCCCACGAGCAGTACTTC
J: TRBJ2-7
D: NA
size: NA
V: TRBV21-1

CDR3: CASSYSGSWELFF
DNA: TGTGCCAGCAGTTATAGCGGCTCCTGGGAGCTGTTTTTT
J: TRBJ2-2
D: NA
size: NA
V: TRBV6-5

CDR3: CASSGGPFRLAGYYEQYF
DNA: TGCGCCAGCAGCGGCGGACCATTTCGGCTAGCGGGATACTACGAGCAGTACTTC
J: TRBJ2-7
D: TRBD2
size: NA
V: TRBV5-1

CDR3: CAISESGPRSYGYTF
DNA: TGTGCCATCAGTGAGTCTGGGCCCAGAAGCTATGGCTACACCTTC
J: TRBJ1-2
D: NA
size: once
V: TRBV10-3

CDR3: CASSLFGQGNQPQHF
DNA: TGTGCCAGCAGTTTATTTGGGCAGGGAAATCAGCCCCAGCATTTT
J: TRBJ1-5
D: NA
size: NA
V: TRBV27

CDR3: CASSDSRLAGGTDTQYF
DNA: TGTGCCAGCAGTGACTCGAGACTAGCGGGGGGCACAGATACGCAGTATTTT
J: TRBJ2-3
D: TRBD2
size: NA
V: TRBV6-4

CDR3: CAWSNNEQYF
DNA: TGTGCCTGGAGTAACAACGAGCAGTACTTC
J: TRBJ2-7
D: NA
size: NA
V: TRBV30

CDR3: CASSRTDTQYF
DNA: TGTGCCAGCAGTAGAACAGATACGCAGTATTTT
J: TRBJ2-3
D: NA
size: NA
V: TRBV14

CDR3: CSAPQLDTQYF
DNA: TGCAGTGCTCCACAGCTGGATACGCAGTATTTT
J: TRBJ2-3
D: NA
size: NA
V: TRBV20-1

CDR3: CASSLGAGKAYEQYF
DNA: TGCGCCAGCAGCTTGGGTGCGGGGAAGGCTTACGAGCAGTACTTC
J: TRBJ2-7
D: NA
size: NA
V: TRBV5-1

CDR3: CASSLESGATGELFF
DNA: TGCGCCAGCAGCTTGGAATCAGGGGCCACCGGGGAGCTGTTTTTT
J: TRBJ2-2
D: NA
size: NA
V: TRBV5-1

CDR3: CASSEGREVRDEQYF
DNA: TGTGCCAGCAGTGAAGGGCGGGAGGTCCGCGACGAGCAGTACTTC
J: TRBJ2-7
D: TRBD2
size: NA
V: TRBV6-1

CDR3: CASRFGGEVGNEQFF
DNA: TGTGCCAGCAGGTTCGGGGGGGAGGTAGGCAATGAGCAGTTCTTC
J: TRBJ2-1
D: TRBD2
size: NA
V: TRBV28

CDR3: CASSHGTGRYEQYF
DNA: TGTGCCAGCAGCCACGGGACAGGGAGGTACGAGCAGTACTTC
J: TRBJ2-7
D: TRBD1
size: NA
V: TRBV7-6

CDR3: CASSYSRTANQPQHF
DNA: TGTGCCAGCAGTTATTCCCGAACAGCAAATCAGCCCCAGCATTTT
J: TRBJ1-5
D: NA
size: NA
V: TRBV6-5

CDR3: CASSGVGANYGYTF
DNA: TGTGCCAGCAGCGGAGTTGGAGCTAACTATGGCTACACCTTC
J: TRBJ1-2
D: NA
size: NA
V: TRBV28

CDR3: CASRASGSGYEQFF
DNA: TGCGCCAGCAGAGCTAGCGGGAGCGGCTATGAGCAGTTCTTC
J: TRBJ2-1
D: TRBD2
size: NA
V: TRBV10-1

CDR3: CASSLARLAWEQYF
DNA: TGTGCCAGCAGCTTAGCCAGGCTAGCGTGGGAGCAGTACTTC
J: TRBJ2-7
D: NA
size: NA
V: TRBV11-2